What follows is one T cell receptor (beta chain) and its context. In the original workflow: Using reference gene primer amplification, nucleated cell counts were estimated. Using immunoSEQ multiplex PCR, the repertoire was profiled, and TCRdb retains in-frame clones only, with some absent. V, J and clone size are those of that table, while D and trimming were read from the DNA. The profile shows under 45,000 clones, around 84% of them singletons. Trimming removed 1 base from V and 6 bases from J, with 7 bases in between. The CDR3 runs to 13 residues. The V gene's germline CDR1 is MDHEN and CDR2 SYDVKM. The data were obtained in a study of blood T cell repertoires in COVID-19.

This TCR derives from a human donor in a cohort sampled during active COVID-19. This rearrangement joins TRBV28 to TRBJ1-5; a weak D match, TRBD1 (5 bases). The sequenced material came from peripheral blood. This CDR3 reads CASSLLGGQPQHF. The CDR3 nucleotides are TGTGCCAGCAGTTTATTGGGGGGTCAGCCCCAGCATTTT.